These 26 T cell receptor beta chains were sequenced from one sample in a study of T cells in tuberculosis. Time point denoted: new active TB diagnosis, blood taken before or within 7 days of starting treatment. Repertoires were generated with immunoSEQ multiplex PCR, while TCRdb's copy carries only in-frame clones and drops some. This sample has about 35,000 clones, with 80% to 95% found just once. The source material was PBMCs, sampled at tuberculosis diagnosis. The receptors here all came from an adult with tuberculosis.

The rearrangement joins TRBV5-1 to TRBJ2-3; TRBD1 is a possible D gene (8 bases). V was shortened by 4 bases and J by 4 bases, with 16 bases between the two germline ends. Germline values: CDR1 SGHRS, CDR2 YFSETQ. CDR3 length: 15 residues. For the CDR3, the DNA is TGCGCCAGCAGCAACGGACAGGGAGGGGCAGATACGCAGTATTTT. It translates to CASSNGQGGADTQYF.

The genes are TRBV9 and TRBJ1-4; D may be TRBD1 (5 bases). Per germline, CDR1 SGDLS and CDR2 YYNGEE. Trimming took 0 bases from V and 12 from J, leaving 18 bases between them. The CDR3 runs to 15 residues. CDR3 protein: CASSVDGGVNEQLFF. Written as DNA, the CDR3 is TGTGCCAGCAGCGTAGATGGAGGGGTTAACGAACAACTGTTTTTT.

The CDR3 reads CASSYGRNSGANVLTF. CDR3 coding DNA: TGTGCCAGCAGTTACGGCCGCAACTCTGGGGCCAACGTCCTGACTTTC. The chain couples TRBV6-5 to TRBJ2-6; D remains unclear. V was pared by 2 bases and J by 0 bases, with 8 bases between. Germline V CDR1 and CDR2: MNHEY, SVGAGI. This CDR3 contains 16 residues.

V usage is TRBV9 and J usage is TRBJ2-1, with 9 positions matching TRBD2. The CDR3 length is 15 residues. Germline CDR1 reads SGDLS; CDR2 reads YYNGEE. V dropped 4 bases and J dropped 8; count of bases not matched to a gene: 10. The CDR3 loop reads CASSPTSGSGYEQFF. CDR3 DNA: TGTGCCAGCAGCCCAACTAGCGGGTCAGGGTATGAGCAGTTCTTC.

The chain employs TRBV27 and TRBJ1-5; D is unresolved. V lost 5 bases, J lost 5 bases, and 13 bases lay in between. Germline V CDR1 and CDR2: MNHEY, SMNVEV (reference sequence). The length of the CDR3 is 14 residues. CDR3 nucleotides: TGTGCCAGCAGTCCGCATGAGGGCCATCAGCCCCAGCATTTT. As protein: CASSPHEGHQPQHF.

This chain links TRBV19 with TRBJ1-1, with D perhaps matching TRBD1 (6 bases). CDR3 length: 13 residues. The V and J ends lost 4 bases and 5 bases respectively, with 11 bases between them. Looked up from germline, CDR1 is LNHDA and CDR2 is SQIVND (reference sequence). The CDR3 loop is CASSRSRGTEAFF. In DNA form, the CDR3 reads TGTGCCAGTAGTAGGTCTAGGGGGACTGAAGCTTTCTTT.

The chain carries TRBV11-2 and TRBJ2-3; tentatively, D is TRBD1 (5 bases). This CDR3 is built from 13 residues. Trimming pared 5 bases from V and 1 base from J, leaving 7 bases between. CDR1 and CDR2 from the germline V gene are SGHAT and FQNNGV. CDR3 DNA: TGTGCCAGCAGCCAGACAGGCACAGATACGCAGTATTTT. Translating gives CASSQTGTDTQYF.

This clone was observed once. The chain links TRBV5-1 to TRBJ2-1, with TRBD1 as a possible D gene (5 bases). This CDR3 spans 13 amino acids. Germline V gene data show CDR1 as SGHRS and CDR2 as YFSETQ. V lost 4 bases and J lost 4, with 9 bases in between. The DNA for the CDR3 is TGCGCCAGCAGCCCGCCAGGGTACAATGAGCAGTTCTTC. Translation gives CASSPPGYNEQFF.

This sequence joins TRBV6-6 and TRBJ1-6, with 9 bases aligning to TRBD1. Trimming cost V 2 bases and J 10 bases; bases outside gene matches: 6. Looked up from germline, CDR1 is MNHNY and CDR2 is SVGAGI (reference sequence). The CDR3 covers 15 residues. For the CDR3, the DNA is TGTGCCAGCAGTTACCCGGGACAGGGAGGATCACCCCTCCACTTT. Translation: CASSYPGQGGSPLHF.

CDR3 nucleotide sequence: TGTGCCAGCAGGCTGGGACAGGGGACAGCCTACGAGCAGTACTTC. This sequence encodes CASRLGQGTAYEQYF. The V call is TRBV2, the J call TRBJ2-7; TRBD1 matches 10 bases. This CDR3 region has 15 residues. Germline CDR1 SNHLY, CDR2 FYNNEI. J gave up 2 bases and V 6 bases, and 7 bases lay outside the gene matches.

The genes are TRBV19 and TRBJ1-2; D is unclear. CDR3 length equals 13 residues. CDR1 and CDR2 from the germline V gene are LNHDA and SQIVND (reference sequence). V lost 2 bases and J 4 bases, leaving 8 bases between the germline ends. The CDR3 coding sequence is TGTGCCAGTAGTATACAGCACAGCTATGGCTACACCTTC. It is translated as CASSIQHSYGYTF.

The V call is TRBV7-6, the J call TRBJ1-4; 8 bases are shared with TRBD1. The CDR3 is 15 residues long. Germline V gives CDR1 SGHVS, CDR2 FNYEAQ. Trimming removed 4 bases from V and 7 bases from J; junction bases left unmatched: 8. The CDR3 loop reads CASSYGQGEGEKLFF. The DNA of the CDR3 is TGTGCCAGCAGCTACGGACAGGGCGAAGGTGAAAAACTGTTTTTT.

The CDR3 region is CASSFKAGGGNEQFF. For the CDR3, the DNA is TGTGCCAGCAGCTTTAAAGCGGGAGGGGGTAATGAGCAGTTCTTC. This chain connects TRBV7-2 to TRBJ2-1, with TRBD2 matching over 10 bases. J was trimmed by 7 bases and V by 3 bases; bases with no gene match: 6. This CDR3 comprises 15 residues. Germline CDR1 SGHTA, CDR2 FQGNSA.

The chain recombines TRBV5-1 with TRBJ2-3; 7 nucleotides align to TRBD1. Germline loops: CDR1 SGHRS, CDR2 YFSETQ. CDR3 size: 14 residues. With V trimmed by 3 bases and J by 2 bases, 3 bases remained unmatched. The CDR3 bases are TGCGCCAGCAGCTCGGGACAGCACACAGATACGCAGTATTTT. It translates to CASSSGQHTDTQYF.

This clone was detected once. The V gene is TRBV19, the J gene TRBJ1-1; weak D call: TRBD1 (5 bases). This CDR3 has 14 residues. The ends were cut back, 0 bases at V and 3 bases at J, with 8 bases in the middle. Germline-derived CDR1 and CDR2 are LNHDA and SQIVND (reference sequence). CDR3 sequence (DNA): TGTGCCAGTAGTATAGAGGGGGGGGACACTGAAGCTTTCTTT. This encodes CASSIEGGDTEAFF.

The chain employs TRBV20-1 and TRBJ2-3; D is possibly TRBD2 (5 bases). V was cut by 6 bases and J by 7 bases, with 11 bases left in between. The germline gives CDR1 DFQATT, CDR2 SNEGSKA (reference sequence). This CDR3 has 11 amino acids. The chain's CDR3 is CSARSGYTQYF. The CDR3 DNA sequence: TGCAGTGCCCGGAGCGGCTATACGCAGTATTTT.

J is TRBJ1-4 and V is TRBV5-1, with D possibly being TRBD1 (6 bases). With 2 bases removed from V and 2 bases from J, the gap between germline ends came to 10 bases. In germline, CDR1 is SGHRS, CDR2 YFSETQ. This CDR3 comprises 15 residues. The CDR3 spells CASSFQGMTNEKLFF. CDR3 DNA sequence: TGCGCCAGCAGCTTTCAGGGGATGACTAATGAAAAACTGTTTTTT.

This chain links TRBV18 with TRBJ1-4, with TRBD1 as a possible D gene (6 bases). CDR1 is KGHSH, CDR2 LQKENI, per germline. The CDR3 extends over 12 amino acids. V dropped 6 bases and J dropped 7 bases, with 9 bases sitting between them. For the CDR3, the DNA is TGTGCCAGCTCGCTACAGGGTGAAAAACTGTTTTTT. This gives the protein CASSLQGEKLFF.

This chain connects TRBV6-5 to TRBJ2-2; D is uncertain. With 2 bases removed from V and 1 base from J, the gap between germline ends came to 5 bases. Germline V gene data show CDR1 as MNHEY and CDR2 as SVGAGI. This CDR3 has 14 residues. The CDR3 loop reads CASSYLRNTGELFF. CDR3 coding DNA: TGTGCCAGCAGTTACCTACGGAACACCGGGGAGCTGTTTTTT.

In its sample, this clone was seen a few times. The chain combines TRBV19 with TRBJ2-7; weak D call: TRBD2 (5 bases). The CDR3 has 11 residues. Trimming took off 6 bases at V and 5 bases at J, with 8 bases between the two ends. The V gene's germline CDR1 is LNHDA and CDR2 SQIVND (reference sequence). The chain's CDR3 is CASSEGHEQYF. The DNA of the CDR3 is TGTGCCAGTAGCGAGGGCCACGAGCAGTACTTC.

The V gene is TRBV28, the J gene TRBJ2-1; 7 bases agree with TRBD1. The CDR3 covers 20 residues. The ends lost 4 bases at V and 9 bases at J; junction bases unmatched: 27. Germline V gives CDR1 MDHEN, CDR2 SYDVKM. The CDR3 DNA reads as TGTGCCAGCAGTTCCGGACGCCCTCACCGGGACAGTCGTTCCCTGGGTGAGCAGTTCTTC. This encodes CASSSGRPHRDSRSLGEQFF.

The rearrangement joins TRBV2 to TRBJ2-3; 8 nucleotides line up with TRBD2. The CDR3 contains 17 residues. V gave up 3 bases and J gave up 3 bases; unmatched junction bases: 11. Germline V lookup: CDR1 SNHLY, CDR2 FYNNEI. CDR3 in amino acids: CASSDPGGRGETDTQYF. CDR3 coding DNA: TGTGCCAGCAGTGACCCGGGGGGGAGAGGGGAAACAGATACGCAGTATTTT.

The DNA for the CDR3 is TGCGCCAGCAGCCAAGCCGCCACAGGGGGCTATTGGACCGGGGAGCTGTTTTTT. It translates to CASSQAATGGYWTGELFF. The rearrangement uses TRBV4-1 and TRBJ2-2; 9 positions agree with TRBD1. CDR1 is MGHRA, CDR2 YSYEKL, per germline. V lost 1 base to trimming and J lost 5 bases; unmatched junction nucleotides: 11. The CDR3 loop spans 18 amino acids.

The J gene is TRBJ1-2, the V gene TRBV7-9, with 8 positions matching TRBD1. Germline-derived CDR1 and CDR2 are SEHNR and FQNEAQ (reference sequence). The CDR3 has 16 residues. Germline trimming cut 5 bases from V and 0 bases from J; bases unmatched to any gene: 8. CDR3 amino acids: CASSNSGGLANYGYTF. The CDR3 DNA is TGTGCCAGCAGCAACTCAGGGGGCTTAGCTAACTATGGCTACACCTTC.

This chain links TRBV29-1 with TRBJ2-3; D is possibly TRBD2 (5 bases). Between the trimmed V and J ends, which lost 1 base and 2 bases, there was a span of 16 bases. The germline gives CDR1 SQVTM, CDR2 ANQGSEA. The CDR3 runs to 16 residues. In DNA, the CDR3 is TGCAGCGTTGAAGTCCCAGGAAAGCGGTACACAGATACGCAGTATTTT. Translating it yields CSVEVPGKRYTDTQYF.

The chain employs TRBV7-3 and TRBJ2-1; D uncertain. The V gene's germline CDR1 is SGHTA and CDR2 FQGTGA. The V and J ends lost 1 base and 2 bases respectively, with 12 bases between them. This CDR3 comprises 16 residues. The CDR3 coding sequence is TGTGCCAGCAGCTTAAGTTCCACGGTTGCCTACAATGAGCAGTTCTTC. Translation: CASSLSSTVAYNEQFF.